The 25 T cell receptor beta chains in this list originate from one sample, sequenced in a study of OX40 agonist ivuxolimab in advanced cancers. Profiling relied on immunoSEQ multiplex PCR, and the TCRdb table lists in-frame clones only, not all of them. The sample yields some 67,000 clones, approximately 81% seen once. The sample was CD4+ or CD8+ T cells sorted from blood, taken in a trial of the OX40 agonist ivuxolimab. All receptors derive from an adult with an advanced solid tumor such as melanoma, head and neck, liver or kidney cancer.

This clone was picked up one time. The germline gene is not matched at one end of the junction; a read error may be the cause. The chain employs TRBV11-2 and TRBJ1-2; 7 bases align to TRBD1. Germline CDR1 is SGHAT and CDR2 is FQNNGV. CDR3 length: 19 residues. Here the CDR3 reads CANSLTAREGGASNYGYTF. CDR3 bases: TGTGCCAACAGCCTCACCGCTCGGGAAGGGGGCGCCTCTAACTATGGCTACACCTTC.

CDR3: CASSGFSGANVLTF. In DNA, the CDR3 is TGTGCCAGCAGCGGGTTCTCTGGGGCCAACGTCCTGACTTTC. The chain links TRBV5-4 to TRBJ2-6, with D hard to call. V was shortened by 4 bases and J by 0 bases, with 5 bases between the two germline ends. The CDR3 has 14 residues. Germline CDR1 and CDR2: SGHNT and YYREEE (reference sequence). Together with reference TRBV5-4 and TRBJ2-6, the CDR3 gives the full variable domain: ETGVTQSPTHLIKTRGQQVTLRCSSQSGHNTVSWYQQALGQGPQFIFQYYREEENGRGNFPPRFSGLQFPNYSSELNVNALELDDSALYLCASSGFSGANVLTFGAGSRLTVL.

DNA for the CDR3: TGCGCCAGCAGCCAAGGAGCAGGGGTGACCCAAGAGACCCAGTACTTC. Amino acid sequence: CASSQGAGVTQETQYF. The rearrangement links TRBV4-1 to TRBJ2-5; D might be TRBD1 (6 bases). This CDR3 is built from 16 residues. CDR1 and CDR2 (germline): MGHRA, YSYEKL. V was pared by 1 base and J by 1 base, with 13 bases between.

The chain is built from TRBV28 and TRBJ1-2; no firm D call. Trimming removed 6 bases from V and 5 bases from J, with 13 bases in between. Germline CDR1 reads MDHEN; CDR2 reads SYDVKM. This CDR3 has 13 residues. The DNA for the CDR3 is TGTGCCAGCAGCTTGACGGGAGCGTATGGCTACACCTTC. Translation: CASSLTGAYGYTF.

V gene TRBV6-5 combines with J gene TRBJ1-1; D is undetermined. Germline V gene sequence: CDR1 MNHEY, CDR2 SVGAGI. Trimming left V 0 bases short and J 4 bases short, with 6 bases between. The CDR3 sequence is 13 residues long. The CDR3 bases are TGTGCCAGCAGTTACTCCTACGGCACTGAAGCTTTCTTT. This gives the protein CASSYSYGTEAFF.

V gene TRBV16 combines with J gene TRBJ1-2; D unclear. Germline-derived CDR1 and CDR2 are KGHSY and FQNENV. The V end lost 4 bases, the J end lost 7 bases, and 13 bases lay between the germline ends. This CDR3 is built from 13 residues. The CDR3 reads CASSLTPSGGYTF. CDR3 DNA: TGTGCCAGCAGCCTGACACCTTCGGGTGGCTACACCTTC.

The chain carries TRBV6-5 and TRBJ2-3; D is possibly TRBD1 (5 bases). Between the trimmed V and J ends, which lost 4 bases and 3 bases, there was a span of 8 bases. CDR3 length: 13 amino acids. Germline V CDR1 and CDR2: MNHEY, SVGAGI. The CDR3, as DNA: TGTGCCAGCAGTTTCCCAGGGACAGATACGCAGTATTTT. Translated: CASSFPGTDTQYF.

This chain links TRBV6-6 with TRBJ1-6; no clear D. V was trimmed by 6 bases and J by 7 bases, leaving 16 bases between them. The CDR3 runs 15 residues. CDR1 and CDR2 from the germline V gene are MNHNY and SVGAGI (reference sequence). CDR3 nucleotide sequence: TGTGCCAGCAGGCGCCCGGGATATCCAAATTCACCCCTCCACTTT. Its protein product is CASRRPGYPNSPLHF.

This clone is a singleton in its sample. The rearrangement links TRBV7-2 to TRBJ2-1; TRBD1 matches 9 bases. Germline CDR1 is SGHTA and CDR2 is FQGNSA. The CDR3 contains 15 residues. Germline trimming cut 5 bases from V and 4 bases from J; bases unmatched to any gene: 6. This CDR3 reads CASSPDRGVYNEQFF. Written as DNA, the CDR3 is TGTGCCAGCAGCCCGGACAGGGGTGTGTACAATGAGCAGTTCTTC.

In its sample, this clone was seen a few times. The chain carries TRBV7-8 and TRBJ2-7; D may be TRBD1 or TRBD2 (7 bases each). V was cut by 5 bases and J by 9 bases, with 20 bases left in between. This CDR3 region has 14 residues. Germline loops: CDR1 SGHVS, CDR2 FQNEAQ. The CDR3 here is CASSPGGALGVQYF. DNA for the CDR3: TGTGCCAGCAGCCCAGGGGGGGCCCTCGGGGTGCAGTACTTC. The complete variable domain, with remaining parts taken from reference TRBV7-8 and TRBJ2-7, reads GAGVSQSPRYKVAKRGQDVALRCDPISGHVSLFWYQQALGQGPEFLTYFQNEAQLDKSGLPSDRFFAERPEGSVSTLKIQRTQQEDSAVYLCASSPGGALGVQYFGPGTRLTVT.

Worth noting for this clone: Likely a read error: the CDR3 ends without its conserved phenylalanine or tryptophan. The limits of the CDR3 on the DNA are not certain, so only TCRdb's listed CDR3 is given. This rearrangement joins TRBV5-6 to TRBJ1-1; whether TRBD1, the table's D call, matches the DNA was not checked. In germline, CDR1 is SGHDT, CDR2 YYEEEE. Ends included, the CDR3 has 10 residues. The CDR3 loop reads CASSQKQGEI.

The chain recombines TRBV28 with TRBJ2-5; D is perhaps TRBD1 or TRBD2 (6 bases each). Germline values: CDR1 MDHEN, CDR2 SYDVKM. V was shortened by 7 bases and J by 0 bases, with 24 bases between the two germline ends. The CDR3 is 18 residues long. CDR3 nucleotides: TGTGCCAGCACCACAGGGAGGTGGGGCGGTAGGTACCAAGAGACCCAGTACTTC. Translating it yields CASTTGRWGGRYQETQYF.

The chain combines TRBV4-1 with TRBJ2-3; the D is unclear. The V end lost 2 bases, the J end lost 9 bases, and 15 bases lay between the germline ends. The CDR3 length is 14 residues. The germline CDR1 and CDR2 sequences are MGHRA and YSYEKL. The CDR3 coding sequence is TGCGCCAGCAGCCAAAACACCGATCGGCGGACGCAGTATTTT. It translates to CASSQNTDRRTQYF.

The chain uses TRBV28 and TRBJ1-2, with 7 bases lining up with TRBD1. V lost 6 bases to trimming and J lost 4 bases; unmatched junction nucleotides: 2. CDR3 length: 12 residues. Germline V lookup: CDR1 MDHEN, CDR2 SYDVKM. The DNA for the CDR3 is TGTGCCAGCAGCCCAGGGGGCTATGGCTACACCTTC. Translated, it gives CASSPGGYGYTF.

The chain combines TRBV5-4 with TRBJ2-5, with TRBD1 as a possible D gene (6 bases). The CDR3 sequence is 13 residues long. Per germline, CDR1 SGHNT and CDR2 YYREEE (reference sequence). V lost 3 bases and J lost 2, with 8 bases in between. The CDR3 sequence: CASSSQGQETQYF. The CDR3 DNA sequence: TGTGCCAGCAGCTCGCAGGGGCAAGAGACCCAGTACTTC.

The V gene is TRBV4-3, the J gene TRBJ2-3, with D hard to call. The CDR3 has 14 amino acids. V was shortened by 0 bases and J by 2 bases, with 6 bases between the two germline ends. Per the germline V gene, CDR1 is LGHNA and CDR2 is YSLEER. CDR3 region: CASSQDRPTDTQYF. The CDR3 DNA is TGCGCCAGCAGCCAAGATCGGCCCACAGATACGCAGTATTTT.

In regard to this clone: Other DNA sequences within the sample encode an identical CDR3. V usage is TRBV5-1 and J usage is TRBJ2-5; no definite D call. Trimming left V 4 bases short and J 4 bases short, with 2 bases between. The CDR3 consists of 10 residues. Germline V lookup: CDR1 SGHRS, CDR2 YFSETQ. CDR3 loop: CASSRETQYF. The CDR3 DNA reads TGCGCCAGCAGCAGAGAGACCCAGTACTTC.

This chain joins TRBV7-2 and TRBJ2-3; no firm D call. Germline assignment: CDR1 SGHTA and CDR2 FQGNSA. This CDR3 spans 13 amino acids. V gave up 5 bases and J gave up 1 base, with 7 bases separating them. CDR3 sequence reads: CASSPPGTDTQYF. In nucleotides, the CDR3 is TGTGCCAGCAGCCCCCCGGGCACAGATACGCAGTATTTT.

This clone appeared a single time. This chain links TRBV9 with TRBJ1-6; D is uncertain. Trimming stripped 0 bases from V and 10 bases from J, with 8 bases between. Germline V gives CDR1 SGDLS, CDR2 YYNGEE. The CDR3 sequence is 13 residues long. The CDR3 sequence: CASSVGVGSPLHF. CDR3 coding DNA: TGTGCCAGCAGCGTAGGGGTAGGATCACCCCTCCACTTT. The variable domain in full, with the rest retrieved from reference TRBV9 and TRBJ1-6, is DSGVTQTPKHLITATGQRVTLRCSPRSGDLSVYWYQQSLDQGLQFLIQYYNGEERAKGNILERFSAQQFPDLHSELNLSSLELGDSALYFCASSVGVGSPLHFGNGTRLTVT.

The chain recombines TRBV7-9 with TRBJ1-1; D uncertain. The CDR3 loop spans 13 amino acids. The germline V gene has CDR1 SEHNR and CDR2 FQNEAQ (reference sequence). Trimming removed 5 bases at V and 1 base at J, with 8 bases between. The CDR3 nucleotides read TGTGCCAGCAGCCCTTTCGCGAACACTGAAGCTTTCTTT. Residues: CASSPFANTEAFF.

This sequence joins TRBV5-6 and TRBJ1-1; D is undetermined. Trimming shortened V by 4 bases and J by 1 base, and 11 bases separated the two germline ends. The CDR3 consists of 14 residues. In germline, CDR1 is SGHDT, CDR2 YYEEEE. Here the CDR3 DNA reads TGTGCCAGCAGCCTCGGACTGACGAACACTGAAGCTTTCTTT. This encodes CASSLGLTNTEAFF. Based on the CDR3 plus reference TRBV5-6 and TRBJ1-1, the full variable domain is DAGVTQSPTHLIKTRGQQVTLRCSPKSGHDTVSWYQQALGQGPQFIFQYYEEEERQRGNFPDRFSGHQFPNYSSELNVNALLLGDSALYLCASSLGLTNTEAFFGQGTRLTVV.

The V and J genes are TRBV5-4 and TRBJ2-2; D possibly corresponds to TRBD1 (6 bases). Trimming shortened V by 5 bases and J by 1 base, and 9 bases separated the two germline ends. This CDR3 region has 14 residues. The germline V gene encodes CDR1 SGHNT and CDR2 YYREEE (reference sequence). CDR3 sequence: CASSGGQNTGELFF. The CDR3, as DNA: TGTGCCAGCAGTGGGGGACAGAACACCGGGGAGCTGTTTTTT. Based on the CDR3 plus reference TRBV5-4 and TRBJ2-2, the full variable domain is ETGVTQSPTHLIKTRGQQVTLRCSSQSGHNTVSWYQQALGQGPQFIFQYYREEENGRGNFPPRFSGLQFPNYSSELNVNALELDDSALYLCASSGGQNTGELFFGEGSRLTVL.

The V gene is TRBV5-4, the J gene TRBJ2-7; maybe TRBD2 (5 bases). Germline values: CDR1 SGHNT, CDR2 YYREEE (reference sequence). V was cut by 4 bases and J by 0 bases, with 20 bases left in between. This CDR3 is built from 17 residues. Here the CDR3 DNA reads TGTGCCAGCAGCCCTTTTGGCGGGCTCTTGAGCTCCTACGAGCAGTACTTC. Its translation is CASSPFGGLLSSYEQYF.

The CDR3 DNA is TGTGCCTGGAGTAGGCAGGGCCAAGAGACCCAGTACTTC. It codes for CAWSRQGQETQYF. The chain combines TRBV30 with TRBJ2-5, with a weak D call TRBD1 (5 bases). Germline V gene lookup returns CDR1 GTSNPN and CDR2 SVGIG (reference sequence). The CDR3 is made up of 13 amino acids. V was trimmed by 2 bases and J by 1 base, leaving 8 bases between them.

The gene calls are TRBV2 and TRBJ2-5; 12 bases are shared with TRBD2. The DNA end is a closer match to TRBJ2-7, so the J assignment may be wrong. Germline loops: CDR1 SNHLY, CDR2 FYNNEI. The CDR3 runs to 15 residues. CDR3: CASSELAGGFGEQYF. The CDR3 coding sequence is TGTGCCAGCAGTGAACTAGCGGGAGGGTTTGGCGAGCAGTACTTC.